This TCR beta chain was sequenced for a study of blood T cells in healthy people across ages. Study summary: With template switching, about one barcoded beta molecule was captured per two T cells. The study's findings and limits: Bulk PBMC profiling left naive and antigen-experienced comparisons inconclusive.

The CDR3 loop spans 15 amino acids. The V gene's germline CDR1 is SEHNR and CDR2 FQNEAQ (reference sequence). V lost 0 bases to trimming and J lost 6 bases; unmatched junction nucleotides: 2. On this clonotype: The antigen is undetermined.

Next came a second PCR, run for about 7 to 12 cycles, which used a sample-barcoded 5' primer along with a J-beta primer mix. Sequencing yielded, for each sample, at least 2.5 million paired-end reads carrying CDR3. Each CDR3 protein is one row after TCRdb ran MiXCR on the 5' RACE reads. The data show more than 800,000 distinct CDR3 sequences, 35% to 50% seen once. V usage is TRBV7-9 and J usage is TRBJ1-4, with 9 bases identical to TRBD1. The sequencing input was blood. This clonotype was obtained from a woman aged 60 to 75 in good health. The DNA of the CDR3 is TGTGCCAGCAGCTTAGCCGGACAGGGGTATGAAAAACTGTTTTTT. Translating gives CASSLAGQGYEKLFF.